This T cell receptor beta chain was retrieved from a study of cytomegalovirus exposure and HLA in healthy donors. Amplification used 60 Vbeta primers and 13 Jbeta primers. Method: immunoSEQ multiplex PCR; TCRdb's copy keeps in-frame clones and lacks some. The sample lists some 200,000 clones; roughly 80% were seen once. Germline CDR1 is SGHKS and CDR2 is YYEKEE (reference sequence). With 1 base clipped from V and 4 bases from J, the junction kept 5 bases outside the gene matches. The CDR3 length is 15 residues. The material sequenced was PBMCs. This sequence joins TRBV5-5 and TRBJ2-3, with 8 bases fitting TRBD2. The receptor's source is a man aged 50 to 60 in good health and CMV-seronegative. The CDR3 DNA sequence: TGTGCCAGCAGCTTGTCGGGGGGGCCCGCAGATACGCAGTATTTT. Its protein product is CASSLSGGPADTQYF.